This T cell receptor (beta chain) was identified during a study of identical twins. This clonotype was counted only a few times. The CDR3 totals 13 residues. Germline CDR1 and CDR2: DFQATT and SNEGSKA (reference sequence). V was shortened by 6 bases and J by 4 bases, with 15 bases between the two germline ends. From the 5' RACE reads, TCRdb called clonotypes with MiXCR, one entry per CDR3 protein. This sample has some 690,000 distinct CDR3 sequences, with about 20% found just once. In addition, the sample was reused for a study of T cells expressing NK-cell markers. From that second work: Among several donors, these clonotypes also ranked first in the CD3+CD56-NKG2C+ fraction.

Sequenced material: PBMCs. The gene calls are TRBV20-1 and TRBJ2-5, with TRBD2 as a possible D gene (5 bases). This TCR derives from a young woman in good health. CDR3 sequence: CSARGSGIETQYF. As DNA, the CDR3 is TGCAGTGCCCGTGGGTCGGGGATAGAGACCCAGTACTTC.